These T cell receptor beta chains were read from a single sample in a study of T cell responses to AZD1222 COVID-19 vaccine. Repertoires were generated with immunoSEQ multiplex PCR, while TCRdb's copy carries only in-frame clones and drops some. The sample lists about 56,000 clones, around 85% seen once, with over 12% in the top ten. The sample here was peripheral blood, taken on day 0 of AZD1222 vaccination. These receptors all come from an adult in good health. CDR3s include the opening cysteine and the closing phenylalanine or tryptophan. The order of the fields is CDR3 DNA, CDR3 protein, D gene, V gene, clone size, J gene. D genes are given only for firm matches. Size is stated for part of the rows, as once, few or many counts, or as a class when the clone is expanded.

CDR3 DNA: TGTGCCAGTAGTTTGACAGGGGCTAACACTGAAGCTTTCTTT; CDR3 protein: CASSLTGANTEAFF; D gene: TRBD1; V gene: TRBV19; clone size: large; J gene: TRBJ1-1
CDR3 DNA: TGTGCCAGCAGTCAGGCTGAGTCCTACAATGAGCAGTTCTTC; CDR3 protein: CASSQAESYNEQFF; D gene: .; V gene: TRBV7-8; clone size: .; J gene: TRBJ2-1
CDR3 DNA: TGTGCCAGCAGTTCATCTAGCGGGGGGACCTTAAGTTACAATGAGCAGTTCTTC; CDR3 protein: CASSSSSGGTLSYNEQFF; D gene: TRBD2; V gene: TRBV28; clone size: .; J gene: TRBJ2-1
CDR3 DNA: TGTGCCAGCAGCCAAGATGACTTCGGAAACACCATATATTTT; CDR3 protein: CASSQDDFGNTIYF; D gene: .; V gene: TRBV3-1/TRBV3-2; clone size: .; J gene: TRBJ1-3
CDR3 DNA: TGTGCCAGCAGCTATACACCGGGACCAGGCTACACCTTC; CDR3 protein: CASSYTPGPGYTF; D gene: .; V gene: TRBV7-2; clone size: few; J gene: TRBJ1-2
CDR3 DNA: TGTGCCAGCAGCCTAAGACAGCATCAGCCCCAGCATTTT; CDR3 protein: CASSLRQHQPQHF; D gene: .; V gene: TRBV7-2; clone size: .; J gene: TRBJ1-5
CDR3 DNA: TGTGCCAGCACCCTTAAAACAGGGATCCCCGGCACCATATATTTT; CDR3 protein: CASTLKTGIPGTIYF; D gene: .; V gene: TRBV3-1/TRBV3-2; clone size: .; J gene: TRBJ1-3
CDR3 DNA: TGTGCCAGCAGTGAAGAGGTTGAGCAGTTCTTC; CDR3 protein: CASSEEVEQFF; D gene: .; V gene: TRBV2; clone size: .; J gene: TRBJ2-1
CDR3 DNA: TGTGCCAGCAGTTTTCCTAATCAGCCCCAGCATTTT; CDR3 protein: CASSFPNQPQHF; D gene: .; V gene: TRBV6-2/TRBV6-3; clone size: .; J gene: TRBJ1-5
CDR3 DNA: TGCAGTGCTAGTCCCGAAGTAGCGGGGTGGGAGACCCAGTACTTC; CDR3 protein: CSASPEVAGWETQYF; D gene: TRBD2; V gene: TRBV20-1; clone size: once; J gene: TRBJ2-5
CDR3 DNA: TGCGCCAGCAGCCCCCCGTTTAGCATCCAGGGGATTTATGGCTACACCTTC; CDR3 protein: CASSPPFSIQGIYGYTF; D gene: .; V gene: TRBV5-1; clone size: .; J gene: TRBJ1-2
CDR3 DNA: TGTGCCAGCAGCTATTCGGCGTCAGGGGGCTTAAACGAGCAGTACTTC; CDR3 protein: CASSYSASGGLNEQYF; D gene: TRBD1; V gene: TRBV27; clone size: .; J gene: TRBJ2-7
CDR3 DNA: TGTGCCAGCAGCTATACCTCCTACGAGCAGTACTTC; CDR3 protein: CASSYTSYEQYF; D gene: .; V gene: TRBV5-6; clone size: .; J gene: TRBJ2-7
CDR3 DNA: TGTGCCAGCAGTGACTCCCAAAGGGTCCGAATAACCTCTGGAAACACCATATATTTT; CDR3 protein: CASSDSQRVRITSGNTIYF; D gene: .; V gene: TRBV6-4; clone size: few; J gene: TRBJ1-3
CDR3 DNA: TGTGCCAGCAGGACAGGGTCCACCGGGGAGCTGTTTTTT; CDR3 protein: CASRTGSTGELFF; D gene: TRBD1; V gene: TRBV18; clone size: .; J gene: TRBJ2-2
CDR3 DNA: TGTGCCAGCAGCCCGCGGAAACAGATGAACACTGAAGCTTTCTTT; CDR3 protein: CASSPRKQMNTEAFF; D gene: .; V gene: TRBV3-1/TRBV3-2; clone size: .; J gene: TRBJ1-1
CDR3 DNA: TGTGCCAGCAGCGCACAAGGACCGTTGGAGCAGTACTTC; CDR3 protein: CASSAQGPLEQYF; D gene: .; V gene: TRBV27; clone size: once; J gene: TRBJ2-7
CDR3 DNA: TGCAGCGTAGTGAAATTCACTGAAGCTTTCTTT; CDR3 protein: CSVVKFTEAFF; D gene: .; V gene: TRBV29-1; clone size: .; J gene: TRBJ1-1
CDR3 DNA: TGTGCCAGCAGCCAGTGGGGGGGAGCTGGAAACACCATATATTTT; CDR3 protein: CASSQWGGAGNTIYF; D gene: .; V gene: TRBV6-5; clone size: .; J gene: TRBJ1-3
CDR3 DNA: TGTGCCAGTAGCAATGGGTTGACCGGAAACACCATATATTTT; CDR3 protein: CASSNGLTGNTIYF; D gene: .; V gene: TRBV19; clone size: .; J gene: TRBJ1-3
CDR3 DNA: TGTGCCAGCAGTGAAGCACAGAGGGCCAGGATTTTT; CDR3 protein: CASSEAQRARIF; D gene: .; V gene: TRBV6-1; clone size: .; J gene: TRBJ1-4